Included here is one TCR beta chain sequence, with context. The antigen remains undetermined. This sample is drawn from a study of T cells in localized non-small cell lung cancer. Sequencing was performed with immunoSEQ multiplex PCR; in TCRdb, only in-frame clones are kept and a portion is missing. The sample contains 45,000 to 60,000 clones, about 88% of which appear only once. Points from the study as a whole: Uninvolved adjacent lung showed higher T cell clonality than tumor. Since sequencing was restricted to only one region of the tumor, intratumor heterogeneity remains a possibility. Higher adjacent-lung clonality was associated with shorter survival. The study detected a median about 50 of the top 100 tumor clones in adjacent lung.

Source: PBMCs, taken before any cancer treatment. This receptor was identified in a man aged 40 to 70 with stage II lung adenocarcinoma.

CDR3 in amino acids: CASSVGGGYQETQYF. DNA for the CDR3: TGTGCCAGCAGCGTAGGTGGGGGGTACCAAGAGACCCAGTACTTC. V is TRBV9 and J is TRBJ2-5, with D possibly matching TRBD2 (6 bases). From germline, CDR1 is SGDLS and CDR2 YYNGEE. Deletions cut 0 bases from V and 0 bases from J, with 9 bases between. This CDR3 comprises 15 residues.